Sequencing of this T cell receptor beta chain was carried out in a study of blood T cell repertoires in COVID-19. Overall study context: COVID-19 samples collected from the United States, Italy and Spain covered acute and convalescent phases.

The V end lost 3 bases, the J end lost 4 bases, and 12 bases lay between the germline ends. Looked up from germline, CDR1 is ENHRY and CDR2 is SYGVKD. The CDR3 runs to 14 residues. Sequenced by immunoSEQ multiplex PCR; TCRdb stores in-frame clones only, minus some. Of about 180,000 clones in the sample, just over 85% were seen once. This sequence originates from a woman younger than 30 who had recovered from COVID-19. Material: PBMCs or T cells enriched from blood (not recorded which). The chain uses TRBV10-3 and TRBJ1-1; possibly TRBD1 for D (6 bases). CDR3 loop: CAISEEGGVTEAFF. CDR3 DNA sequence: TGTGCCATCAGTGAAGAAGGGGGGGTCACTGAAGCTTTCTTT.